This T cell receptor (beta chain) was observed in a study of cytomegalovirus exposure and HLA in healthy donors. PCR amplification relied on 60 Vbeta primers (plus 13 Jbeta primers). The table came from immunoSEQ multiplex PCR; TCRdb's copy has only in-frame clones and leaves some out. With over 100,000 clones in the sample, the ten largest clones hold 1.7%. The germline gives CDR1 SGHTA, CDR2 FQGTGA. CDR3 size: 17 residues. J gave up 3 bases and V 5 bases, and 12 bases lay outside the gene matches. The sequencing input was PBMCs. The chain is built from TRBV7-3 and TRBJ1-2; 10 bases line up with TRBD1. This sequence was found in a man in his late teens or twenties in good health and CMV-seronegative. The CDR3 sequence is CASSQTGGATMDYGYTF. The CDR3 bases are TGTGCCAGCAGCCAGACAGGGGGCGCGACAATGGACTATGGCTACACCTTC.